This T cell receptor beta chain is from a study of identical twins. A single record per CDR3 protein comes from TCRdb applying MiXCR to the 5' RACE reads. Among around 250,000 distinct CDR3 sequences listed, about 13% were seen once. This sample was also put to use in a study of yellow fever vaccine responses in identical twins.

The origin of this receptor is a woman younger than 35 in good health. Sequenced input: memory (CD45RO+) T cells sorted from blood.

The CDR3 DNA sequence: TGTGCCATCAGTGAATCCGGGACGGGGAACTACGAGCAGTACTTC. It specifies CAISESGTGNYEQYF. The V and J genes are TRBV10-3 and TRBJ2-7; tentatively, D is TRBD1 or TRBD2 (5 bases each). Germline V gene sequence: CDR1 ENHRY, CDR2 SYGVKD. CDR3 size: 15 residues. V lost 3 bases, J lost 3 bases, and 15 bases lay in between.